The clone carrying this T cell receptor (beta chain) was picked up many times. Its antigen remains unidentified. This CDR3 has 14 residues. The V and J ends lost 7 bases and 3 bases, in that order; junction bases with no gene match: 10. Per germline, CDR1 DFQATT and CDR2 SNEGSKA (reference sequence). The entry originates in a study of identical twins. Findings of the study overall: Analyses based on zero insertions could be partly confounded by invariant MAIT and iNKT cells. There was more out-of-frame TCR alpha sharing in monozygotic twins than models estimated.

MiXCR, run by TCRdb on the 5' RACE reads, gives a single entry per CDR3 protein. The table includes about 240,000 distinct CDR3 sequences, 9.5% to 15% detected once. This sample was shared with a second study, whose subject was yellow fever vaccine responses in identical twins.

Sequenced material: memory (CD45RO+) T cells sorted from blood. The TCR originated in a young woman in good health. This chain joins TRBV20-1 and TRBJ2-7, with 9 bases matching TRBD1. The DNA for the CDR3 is TGCAGTGTTAGCCCGGGACAGGGTATCTACGAGCAGTACTTC. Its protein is CSVSPGQGIYEQYF.